What follows are 26 T cell receptor beta chains derived from one specimen sequenced in a study of blood T cell repertoires in COVID-19. The repertoire was sequenced with immunoSEQ multiplex PCR; TCRdb's copy has only in-frame clones and lacks some. In the table there are 150,000 to 200,000 clones, approximately 90% of which are singletons. Sequenced: peripheral blood. The receptors shown here come from a man aged 65 to 79 with active or convalescent COVID-19.

This chain links TRBV7-9 with TRBJ1-1; D possibly corresponds to TRBD1 (5 bases). V was clipped by 4 bases and J by 1 base, with 7 bases between them. This CDR3 is 13 amino acids long. Germline CDR1 is SEHNR and CDR2 is FQNEAQ (reference sequence). CDR3 sequence reads: CASSSGQNTEAFF. In DNA, the CDR3 is TGTGCCAGCAGCTCCGGACAGAACACTGAAGCTTTCTTT.

The chain joins TRBV19 to TRBJ2-2, with 11 bases matching TRBD2. The CDR3 length is 16 residues. Germline values: CDR1 LNHDA, CDR2 SQIVND (reference sequence). V gave up 4 bases and J gave up 4 bases; unmatched junction bases: 5. CDR3 protein: CASSTTSGSVTGELFF. The CDR3 region has the DNA TGTGCCAGTAGTACCACTAGCGGGAGCGTCACCGGGGAGCTGTTTTTT.

The chain is built from TRBV6-5 and TRBJ1-6; 8 nucleotides agree with TRBD1. The junction had 8 bases not matched to a gene; V was cut back by 10 bases and J by 9 bases. Germline V CDR1 and CDR2: MNHEY, SVGAGI. The CDR3 is 13 residues long. CDR3 bases: TGTGCCACCAGACAGGGGAATTCTTCACCCCTCCACTTT. Translated: CATRQGNSSPLHF.

V and J are TRBV24-1 and TRBJ2-1; 12 nucleotides match TRBD2. The CDR3 runs 16 residues. Germline V lookup: CDR1 KGHDR, CDR2 SFDVKD. Losses at the gene ends were 0 bases for V and 9 bases for J; bases not matched to a gene: 5. In nucleotides, the CDR3 is TGTGCCACCAGTGATTTGGCTAGCGGGAGGGCCGCTGAGCAGTTCTTC. Its translation is CATSDLASGRAAEQFF.

This chain connects TRBV7-2 to TRBJ2-7; 7 bases are shared with TRBD1. The CDR3 sequence is 17 residues long. V gave up 5 bases and J gave up 0 bases; unmatched junction bases: 13. In germline, CDR1 is SGHTA, CDR2 FQGNSA. CDR3 amino acids: CASSQDAPGQSSYEQYF. For the CDR3, the DNA is TGTGCCAGCAGCCAAGACGCCCCGGGACAGAGCTCCTACGAGCAGTACTTC.

This chain uses TRBV18 with TRBJ2-3; TRBD1 might be the D (6 bases). The length of the CDR3 is 18 residues. CDR1 and CDR2 (germline): KGHSH, LQKENI. V was cut by 2 bases and J by 3 bases, with 21 bases left in between. CDR3 sequence: CASSPIQLQGVGTDTQYF. CDR3 DNA: TGTGCCAGCTCACCAATCCAATTACAGGGCGTCGGGACAGATACGCAGTATTTT.

This chain uses TRBV19 with TRBJ2-7, with a possible D match to TRBD1 (5 bases). The CDR3 runs to 15 residues. V gave up 4 bases and J gave up 0 bases, with 13 bases separating them. CDR1 LNHDA and CDR2 SQIVND come from the germline V gene (reference sequence). This CDR3 reads CASSSSHRISYEQYF. The CDR3 nucleotides read TGTGCCAGTAGTAGCTCTCACAGGATCTCCTACGAGCAGTACTTC.

The chain employs TRBV7-9 and TRBJ2-1; no definite D call. The CDR3 length is 12 residues. The ends were cut back, 1 base at V and 7 bases at J, with 5 bases in the middle. The germline V gene encodes CDR1 SEHNR and CDR2 FQNEAQ (reference sequence). The CDR3 region is CASSLVPNEQFF. The CDR3 region has the DNA TGTGCCAGCAGCTTAGTTCCGAATGAGCAGTTCTTC.

The V and J genes are TRBV6-5 and TRBJ1-5; no clear D gene. CDR3 length: 13 residues. Per germline, CDR1 MNHEY and CDR2 SVGAGI. The V end was cut by 6 bases, the J end by 5 bases, with 11 bases between. The CDR3 bases are TGTGCCAGCAGGTCCGGGGAGTATCAGCCCCAGCATTTT. Its translation is CASRSGEYQPQHF.

On this clone itself: Within the sample, other DNA sequences also encode this same CDR3. V is TRBV6-5 and J is TRBJ1-5; possibly TRBD1 for D (6 bases). Germline loops: CDR1 MNHEY, CDR2 SVGAGI. V gave up 6 bases and J gave up 5 bases, with 8 bases separating them. The length of the CDR3 is 12 residues. In nucleotides, the CDR3 is TGTGCCAGCAGATCAGGGGATCAGCCCCAGCATTTT. Its translation: CASRSGDQPQHF.

As for this clone: Germline and junction disagree at one end, which may indicate a read error. J is TRBJ2-3 and V is TRBV4-3, with D maybe TRBD1 (5 bases). There are 15 residues in the CDR3. CDR1 is LGHNA, CDR2 YSLEER, per germline. CDR3 sequence reads: CASSQAPGMRDTQYF. The DNA of the CDR3 is TGCGCCAGCAGTCAAGCCCCAGGGATGAGGGATACGCAGTATTTT.

The chain is built from TRBV18 and TRBJ1-4, with D tentatively TRBD1 (5 bases). CDR1 KGHSH and CDR2 LQKENI come from the germline V gene. CDR3 length: 17 residues. Trimming stripped 3 bases from V and 3 bases from J, with 17 bases between. For the CDR3, the DNA is TGTGCCAGCTCACCCATTCAGGGCGGTCGGGCTAATGAAAAACTGTTTTTT. Residues: CASSPIQGGRANEKLFF.

This rearrangement joins TRBV4-1 to TRBJ1-5, with 8 bases that match TRBD1. Germline V gives CDR1 MGHRA, CDR2 YSYEKL. The CDR3 is 21 amino acids. J was trimmed by 6 bases and V by 0 bases; bases with no gene match: 22. DNA for the CDR3: TGCGCCAGCAGCCAAGAAACCTCAATTGACAGGGGTTCAAGGGTTGTTCAGCCCCAGCATTTT. Protein sequence: CASSQETSIDRGSRVVQPQHF.

This sequence joins TRBV7-8 and TRBJ2-7; D unresolved. This CDR3 has 16 amino acids. V was cut by 6 bases and J by 0 bases, with 18 bases left in between. CDR1 SGHVS and CDR2 FQNEAQ come from the germline V gene. The DNA for the CDR3 is TGTGCCAGCAGACCCGGCGCGGCTCAGAGCTCCTACGAGCAGTACTTC. This sequence encodes CASRPGAAQSSYEQYF.

This chain uses TRBV13 with TRBJ2-1; a weak D match, TRBD2 (5 bases). Trimming stripped 6 bases from V and 5 bases from J, with 17 bases between. Germline assignment: CDR1 PRHDT and CDR2 FYEKMQ (reference sequence). CDR3 length: 15 residues. This chain's CDR3 is CASRSSWRADNEQFF. The CDR3 DNA follows: TGTGCCAGCAGATCAAGTTGGCGGGCCGACAATGAGCAGTTCTTC.

The table lists this clone with a count of one. This chain connects TRBV19 to TRBJ2-6; 11 bases align to TRBD1. V trimming: 7 bases; J trimming: 4 bases; junction bases outside the gene matches: 12. CDR1 is LNHDA, CDR2 SQIVND, per germline (reference sequence). The CDR3 loop spans 18 amino acids. The CDR3, as DNA: TGTGCCAGTACCTCCCTTGGACAGGGGGCGTCCGGGGCCAACGTCCTGACTTTC. Encoded protein: CASTSLGQGASGANVLTF.

The rearrangement joins TRBV4-3 to TRBJ2-1, with 9 bases that match TRBD2. J gave up 4 bases and V 1 base, and 5 bases lay outside the gene matches. This CDR3 has 16 amino acids. Germline lookup yields CDR1 LGHNA and CDR2 YSLEER. The CDR3 DNA follows: TGCGCCAGCAGCCAAGCTCCAGCGGGAGGTTACAATGAGCAGTTCTTC. Translating gives CASSQAPAGGYNEQFF.

The rearrangement links TRBV9 to TRBJ1-6, with 7 positions matching TRBD1. This CDR3 is built from 15 residues. J lost 6 bases, V lost 3 bases, and 6 bases had no gene match. Germline V lookup: CDR1 SGDLS, CDR2 YYNGEE. The CDR3 loop reads CASSARQGSNSPLHF. CDR3 DNA sequence: TGTGCCAGCAGCGCCCGACAGGGTAGTAATTCACCCCTCCACTTT.

The chain recombines TRBV10-3 with TRBJ2-5, with D maybe TRBD2 (6 bases). CDR1 is ENHRY, CDR2 SYGVKD, per germline. Trimming stripped 5 bases from V and 0 bases from J, with 13 bases between. This CDR3 region has 15 residues. CDR3 residues: CAISPITGDQETQYF. The CDR3 nucleotides read TGTGCCATCAGTCCCATCACGGGGGACCAAGAGACCCAGTACTTC.

The chain links TRBV5-1 to TRBJ2-2, with TRBD2 identical over 7 bases. Trimming took 3 bases from V and 7 from J; bases not matched to a gene: 3. This CDR3 has 13 amino acids. Germline CDR1 reads SGHRS; CDR2 reads YFSETQ. The DNA for the CDR3 is TGCGCCAGCAGCTCGGGGGGTGACGGGGAGCTGTTTTTT. This gives the protein CASSSGGDGELFF.

The rearrangement links TRBV9 to TRBJ2-2, with D tentatively TRBD2 (6 bases). V was trimmed by 5 bases and J by 4 bases, leaving 6 bases between them. This CDR3 is 12 amino acids long. Germline CDR1 and CDR2: SGDLS and YYNGEE. CDR3 sequence reads: CASREGTGELFF. The CDR3 DNA reads as TGTGCCAGCAGGGAGGGCACCGGGGAGCTGTTTTTT.

This clone was found once. V usage is TRBV4-1 and J usage is TRBJ2-5, with TRBD2 identical over 7 bases. V was pared by 4 bases and J by 1 base, with 6 bases of the junction left unmatched. This CDR3 has 15 residues. CDR1 is MGHRA and CDR2 is YSYEKL in the germline V gene. In nucleotides, the CDR3 is TGCGCCAGCAGCCGAGGGCTAGCGGTCCAAGAGACCCAGTACTTC. Amino acids: CASSRGLAVQETQYF.

The chain couples TRBV28 to TRBJ2-5; D unresolved. V lost 3 bases, J lost 5 bases, and 19 bases lay in between. The CDR3 loop spans 16 amino acids. Germline values: CDR1 MDHEN, CDR2 SYDVKM. The CDR3 here is CASSFRSVSNRETQYF. In DNA form, the CDR3 reads TGTGCCAGCAGTTTTCGCTCGGTTAGTAACCGGGAGACCCAGTACTTC. Combining the CDR3 with reference TRBV28 and TRBJ2-5 gives the whole variable domain DVKVTQSSRYLVKRTGEKVFLECVQDMDHENMFWYRQDPGLGLRLIYFSYDVKMKEKGDIPEGYSVSREKKERFSLILESASTNQTSMYLCASSFRSVSNRETQYFGPGTRLLVL.

The chain uses TRBV19 and TRBJ2-7; 7 nucleotides align to TRBD2. J lost 0 bases, V lost 3 bases, and 2 bases had no gene match. The CDR3 has 14 amino acids. Per germline, CDR1 LNHDA and CDR2 SQIVND (reference sequence). The CDR3 region is CASSMGGSSYEQYF. CDR3 nucleotide sequence: TGTGCCAGTAGTATGGGGGGGAGCTCCTACGAGCAGTACTTC.

This clone came up a few times. The genes are TRBV19 and TRBJ1-5; D not resolved. The CDR3 totals 16 residues. Trimming cost V 5 bases and J 1 base, with 15 bases left between them. Germline-derived CDR1 and CDR2 are LNHDA and SQIVND (reference sequence). CDR3 DNA sequence: TGTGCCAGTAGTCCCTTGAGGACTTTGAGCAATCAGCCCCAGCATTTT. Translating gives CASSPLRTLSNQPQHF.

The rearrangement uses TRBV10-3 and TRBJ2-2; 8 positions agree with TRBD2. The CDR3 runs to 14 residues. Trimming removed 7 bases from V and 7 bases from J; junction bases left unmatched: 8. The germline CDR1 and CDR2 sequences are ENHRY and SYGVKD. The CDR3: CAITPAGVGGELFF. The CDR3 nucleotides read TGTGCCATCACCCCAGCGGGGGTTGGCGGGGAGCTGTTTTTT.